The subject of this entry is one TCR beta chain. Antigen: not known. This specimen belongs to a study of blood T cells in healthy people across ages. Points from the study as a whole: Age showed a roughly linear inverse relationship with TCR beta diversity per million T cells.

Primers used in a second PCR of roughly 6 to 11 cycles were a sample-barcoded 5' primer and a J-beta primer mix. One entry per CDR3 protein results from TCRdb running MiXCR on the 5' RACE reads. The sample consists of nearly 1 million distinct CDR3 sequences, approximately 50% of them appearing once. This CDR3 region has 14 residues. V lost 4 bases and J lost 4, with 13 bases in between. Germline values: CDR1 SGHRS, CDR2 YFSETQ. Sequenced input: blood. This clonotype originated in a woman aged 55-70 years in good health. The V gene is TRBV5-1, the J gene TRBJ2-3, with D unclear. Here the CDR3 DNA reads TGCGCCAGCAGCGGAAAGACGGGCCCAGATACGCAGTATTTT. Translation: CASSGKTGPDTQYF.